These T cell receptor beta chains were read from a single sample in a study of shared clonotypes between healthy human individuals. Data came from immunoSEQ multiplex PCR; TCRdb stores just in-frame clones and leaves some out. The sample contains about 450,000 clones, roughly 80% of which appear only once. The sequenced material came from PBMCs. Every receptor here comes from a woman between 40 and 55 years old in good health. Some clones in this sample may be carry-over from other donors' samples. The conserved cysteine and the conserved F or W are not part of the CDR3 here. Fields, in order: V gene, clone size, CDR3 protein. Not every row has a clone size; where given, it reads once, few, many or a size class.

TRBV18 | - | ASSPSSGSLSNEQF
TRBV21-1 | once | ASSKRVAERTGSSGANVLT
TRBV4-3 | - | ASSQEADTGNTIY
TRBV2 | once | ASSGPRAGTQY
TRBV18 | - | ASSPLGKGDYGYT
TRBV18 | - | ASSPGTQSYEQY
TRBV11-2 | - | ASRIAWTEKQY
TRBV29-1 | - | SVVNATNEKLF
TRBV7-2 | few | ASSLAPGGDLTYEQY
TRBV7-9 | - | ASSLAPLAGSYNEQF
TRBV5-5 | few | ASSPGTGASGELF
TRBV7-2 | - | ASSGGLGWTDTQY
TRBV5-6 | - | ASQGRGYGYT
TRBV5-5 | - | ASSPNEKLF
TRBV5-6 | - | ASSSGPDSSYEQY
TRBV5-4 | - | ASSLNYRVEQY
TRBV28 | - | ASSLPGRDNQPQH
TRBV28 | - | ASSTASGQAGWGYT
TRBV15 | - | ATSRPTLETQY
TRBV6-6 | - | ASSSSSGSSYEQY
TRBV11-1 | - | ASSWAGTGGNTEAF
TRBV15 | - | ATSPVQPNEKLF
TRBV19 | few | ASSTGTTPPYGNEQF
TRBV7-6 | - | ASSLGLADYNEQF
TRBV6-5 | - | ASSTLAGGSYEQY
TRBV7-3 | - | ASSFSSASSYNEQF
TRBV9 | - | ASSPEGSLSYEQY
TRBV2 | - | APSPGVDTDTQY
TRBV2 | - | ASIPGLAGGSYNEQF
TRBV19 | - | ASASGSYPYNEQF